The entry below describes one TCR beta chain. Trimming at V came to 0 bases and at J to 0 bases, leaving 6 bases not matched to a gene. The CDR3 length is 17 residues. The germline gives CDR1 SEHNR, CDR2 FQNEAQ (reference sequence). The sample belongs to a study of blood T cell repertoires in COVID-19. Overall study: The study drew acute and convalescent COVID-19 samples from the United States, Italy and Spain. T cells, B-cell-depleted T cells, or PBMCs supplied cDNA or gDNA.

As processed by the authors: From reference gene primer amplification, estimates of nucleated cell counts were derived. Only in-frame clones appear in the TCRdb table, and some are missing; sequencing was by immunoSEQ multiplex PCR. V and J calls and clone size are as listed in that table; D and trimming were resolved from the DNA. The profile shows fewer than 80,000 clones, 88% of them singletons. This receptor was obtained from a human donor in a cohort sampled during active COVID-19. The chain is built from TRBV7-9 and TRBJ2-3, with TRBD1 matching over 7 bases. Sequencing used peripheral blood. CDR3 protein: CASSLAGQLTSTDTQYF. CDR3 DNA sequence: TGTGCCAGCAGCTTAGCGGGACAGCTAACTAGCACAGATACGCAGTATTTT.